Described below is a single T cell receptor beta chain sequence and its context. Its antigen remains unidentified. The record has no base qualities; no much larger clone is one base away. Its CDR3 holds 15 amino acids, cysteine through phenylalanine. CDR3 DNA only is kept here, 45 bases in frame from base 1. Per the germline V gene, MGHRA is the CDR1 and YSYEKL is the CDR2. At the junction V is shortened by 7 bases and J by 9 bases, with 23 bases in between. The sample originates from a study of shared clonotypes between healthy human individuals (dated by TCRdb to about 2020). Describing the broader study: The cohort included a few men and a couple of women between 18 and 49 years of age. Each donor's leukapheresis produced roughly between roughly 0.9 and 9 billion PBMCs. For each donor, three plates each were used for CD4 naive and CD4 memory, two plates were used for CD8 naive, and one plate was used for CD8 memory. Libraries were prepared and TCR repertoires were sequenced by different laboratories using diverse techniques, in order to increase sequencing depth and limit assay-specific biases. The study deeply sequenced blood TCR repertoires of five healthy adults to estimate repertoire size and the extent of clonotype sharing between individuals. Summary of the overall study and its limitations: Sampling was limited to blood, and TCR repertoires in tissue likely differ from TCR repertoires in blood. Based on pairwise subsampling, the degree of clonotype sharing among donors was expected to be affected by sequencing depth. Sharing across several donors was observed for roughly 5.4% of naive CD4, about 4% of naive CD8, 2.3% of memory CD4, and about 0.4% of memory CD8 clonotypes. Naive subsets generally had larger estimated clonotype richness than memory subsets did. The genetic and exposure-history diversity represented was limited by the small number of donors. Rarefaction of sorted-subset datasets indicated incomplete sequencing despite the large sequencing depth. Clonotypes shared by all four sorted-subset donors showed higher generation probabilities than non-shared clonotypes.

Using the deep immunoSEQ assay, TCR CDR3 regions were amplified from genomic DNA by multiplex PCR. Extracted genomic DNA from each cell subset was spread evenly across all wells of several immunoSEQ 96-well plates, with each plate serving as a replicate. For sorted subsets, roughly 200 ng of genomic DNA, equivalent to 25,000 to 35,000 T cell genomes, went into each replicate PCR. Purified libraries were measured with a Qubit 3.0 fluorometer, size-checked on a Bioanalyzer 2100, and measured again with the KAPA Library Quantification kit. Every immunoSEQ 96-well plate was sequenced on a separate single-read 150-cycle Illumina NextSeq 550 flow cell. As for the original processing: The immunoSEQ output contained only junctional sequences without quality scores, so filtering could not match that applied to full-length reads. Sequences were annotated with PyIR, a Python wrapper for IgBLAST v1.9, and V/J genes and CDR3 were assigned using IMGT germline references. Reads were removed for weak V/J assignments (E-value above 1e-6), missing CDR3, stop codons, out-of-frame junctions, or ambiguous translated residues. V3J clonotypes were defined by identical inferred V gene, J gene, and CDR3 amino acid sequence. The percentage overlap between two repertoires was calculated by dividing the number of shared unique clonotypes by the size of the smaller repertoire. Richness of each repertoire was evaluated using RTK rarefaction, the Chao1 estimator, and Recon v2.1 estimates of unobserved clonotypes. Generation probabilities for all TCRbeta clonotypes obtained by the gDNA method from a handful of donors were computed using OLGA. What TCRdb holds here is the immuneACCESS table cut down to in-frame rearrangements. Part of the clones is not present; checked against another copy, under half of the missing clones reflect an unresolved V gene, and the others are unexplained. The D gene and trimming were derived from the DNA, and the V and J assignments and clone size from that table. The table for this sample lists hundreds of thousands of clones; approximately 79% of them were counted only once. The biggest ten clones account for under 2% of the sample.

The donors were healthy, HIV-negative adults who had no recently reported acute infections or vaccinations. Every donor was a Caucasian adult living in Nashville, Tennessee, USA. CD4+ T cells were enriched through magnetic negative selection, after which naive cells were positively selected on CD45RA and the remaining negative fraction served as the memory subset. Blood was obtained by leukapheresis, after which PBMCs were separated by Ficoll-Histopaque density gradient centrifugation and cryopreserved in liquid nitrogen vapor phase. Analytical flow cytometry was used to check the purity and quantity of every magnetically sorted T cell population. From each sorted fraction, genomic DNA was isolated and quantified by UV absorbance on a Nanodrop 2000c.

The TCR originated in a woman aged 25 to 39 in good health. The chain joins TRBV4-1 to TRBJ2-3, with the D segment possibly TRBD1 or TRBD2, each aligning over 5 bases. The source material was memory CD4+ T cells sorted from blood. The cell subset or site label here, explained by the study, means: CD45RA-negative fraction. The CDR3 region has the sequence CASTLRQGPGETQYF. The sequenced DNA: TGCGCCAGCACCCTAAGGCAGGGCCCCGGGGAAACGCAGTATTTT.